One and the same sample provided the 32 T cell receptor beta chains below, sequenced in a study of blood T cell repertoires in COVID-19. Profiled with immunoSEQ multiplex PCR; TCRdb holds only in-frame clones, not every one. The sample yields 55,000 to 80,000 clones, about 81% seen once. The sequencing input was peripheral blood. All receptors derive from a human donor in a cohort sampled during active COVID-19.

The sample holds a few counts of this clone. CDR3 sequence (DNA): TGTGCCAGCACACTTACGGGACAGGGTCCTAACTATGGCTACACCTTC. As protein: CASTLTGQGPNYGYTF. This chain links TRBV11-2 with TRBJ1-2; 9 bases fit TRBD1. CDR3 size: 16 residues. Losses at the gene ends were 7 bases for V and 0 bases for J; bases not matched to a gene: 9. CDR1 and CDR2 from the germline V gene are SGHAT and FQNNGV.

The chain has TRBV11-3 and TRBJ2-3; 7 bases match TRBD2. The CDR3 is 17 amino acids. V trimming: 1 base; J trimming: 5 bases; junction bases outside the gene matches: 12. The germline V gene has CDR1 SGHNT and CDR2 YENEEA. The CDR3 DNA reads as TGTGCCAGCAGCTTAGGACGGGAGAGTCCGGGAGGAGATACGCAGTATTTT. Its translation: CASSLGRESPGGDTQYF.

The CDR3 sequence: CASSRTAAYEQYF. The CDR3 DNA reads TGTGCCAGCAGTCGAACAGCCGCCTACGAGCAGTACTTC. The chain recombines TRBV6-5 with TRBJ2-7, with D uncertain. Germline CDR1 MNHEY, CDR2 SVGAGI. V shed 5 bases and J shed 2 bases, with 10 bases lying between them. The CDR3 is made up of 13 amino acids.

This chain joins TRBV28 and TRBJ1-3, with D perhaps TRBD1 (6 bases). V was clipped by 6 bases and J by 6 bases, with 12 bases between them. Germline V gene data show CDR1 as MDHEN and CDR2 as SYDVKM. The CDR3 is 13 residues long. CDR3 nucleotides: TGTGCCAGCAGAGGAGGGGGGGAAAACACCATATATTTT. Translation gives CASRGGGENTIYF.

The chain links TRBV28 to TRBJ1-1; D is ambiguous. The CDR3 contains 11 residues. The V and J ends lost 6 bases and 3 bases respectively, with 5 bases between them. The germline V gene encodes CDR1 MDHEN and CDR2 SYDVKM. Written as DNA, the CDR3 is TGTGCCAGCAGCGGTTACACTGAAGCTTTCTTT. Translation gives CASSGYTEAFF.

The V gene is TRBV9, the J gene TRBJ2-3; D is perhaps TRBD2 (6 bases). The CDR3 runs 15 residues. CDR1 and CDR2 from the germline V gene are SGDLS and YYNGEE. Between the trimmed V and J ends, which lost 0 bases and 6 bases, there was a span of 14 bases. The CDR3 DNA is TGTGCCAGCAGCGTAGAGGACTTTGGGGGGGATACGCAGTATTTT. This gives the protein CASSVEDFGGDTQYF.

The chain recombines TRBV7-2 with TRBJ1-1; a weak D match, TRBD1 (6 bases). The CDR3 contains 15 residues. V dropped 3 bases and J dropped 4 bases, with 15 bases sitting between them. Per germline, CDR1 SGHTA and CDR2 FQGNSA. The CDR3 loop is CASSFGGRAATEAFF. CDR3 nucleotide sequence: TGTGCCAGCAGCTTCGGGGGGCGAGCCGCCACTGAAGCTTTCTTT.

The rearrangement links TRBV7-2 to TRBJ2-1, with D possibly being TRBD2 (5 bases). The CDR3 contains 13 residues. V was cut by 8 bases and J by 0 bases, with 8 bases left in between. Germline assignment: CDR1 SGHTA and CDR2 FQGNSA. CDR3 sequence (DNA): TGTGCCAGCGGGAGAGACTCCTACAATGAGCAGTTCTTC. As protein: CASGRDSYNEQFF.

This clone was recorded a few times. J is TRBJ1-2 and V is TRBV28, with TRBD1 identical over 8 bases. This CDR3 comprises 17 residues. The germline V gene has CDR1 MDHEN and CDR2 SYDVKM. V dropped 5 bases and J dropped 3; count of bases not matched to a gene: 14. Here the CDR3 DNA reads TGTGCCAGCAGTCTATCCTTGGACAGGGACTACGACTATGGCTACACCTTC. This sequence encodes CASSLSLDRDYDYGYTF.

This rearrangement joins TRBV30 to TRBJ2-5; perhaps TRBD2 as D (6 bases). This CDR3 region has 13 residues. Germline CDR1 reads GTSNPN; CDR2 reads SVGIG (reference sequence). Between the trimmed V and J ends, which lost 4 bases and 9 bases, there was a span of 18 bases. The CDR3, as DNA: TGTGCCTGGACTCTAATGCGGGGATCGCCCCAGTACTTC. Amino acids: CAWTLMRGSPQYF.

The CDR3: CASSLEGTRGNTIYF. CDR3 nucleotide sequence: TGTGCCAGCAGCTTGGAGGGGACTCGTGGAAACACCATATATTTT. The gene calls are TRBV5-4 and TRBJ1-3; D is perhaps TRBD1 (5 bases). The CDR3 totals 15 residues. The germline V and J ends were trimmed by 0 bases and 3 bases, with 10 bases remaining between them. CDR1 is SGHNT, CDR2 YYREEE, per germline (reference sequence).

The chain is built from TRBV28 and TRBJ1-4; maybe TRBD1 (6 bases). This CDR3 is built from 16 residues. Per germline, CDR1 MDHEN and CDR2 SYDVKM. Trimming pared 6 bases from V and 4 bases from J, leaving 18 bases between. Written as DNA, the CDR3 is TGTGCCAGCAGGGGGGCAGCCCAACTCGGTAATGAAAAACTGTTTTTT. Translation: CASRGAAQLGNEKLFF.

This chain's CDR3 is CASSPRAYNSPLHF. The CDR3 coding sequence is TGTGCCAGCAGCCCCAGGGCCTATAATTCACCCCTCCACTTT. This chain links TRBV7-2 with TRBJ1-6, with D maybe TRBD1 (5 bases). The CDR3 runs 14 residues. Per the germline V gene, CDR1 is SGHTA and CDR2 is FQGNSA. V dropped 5 bases and J dropped 2 bases, with 7 bases sitting between them.

The chain combines TRBV6-6 with TRBJ1-1; D is possibly TRBD1 (5 bases). The V gene lost 6 bases and the J gene lost 5 bases, with 13 bases spanning the gap. The length of the CDR3 is 13 residues. Germline assignment: CDR1 MNHNY and CDR2 SVGAGI (reference sequence). CDR3 sequence: CASRPGGTTEAFF. The CDR3, as DNA: TGTGCCAGCAGGCCCGGAGGGACGACTGAAGCTTTCTTT.

J is TRBJ1-2 and V is TRBV30; D unclear. The CDR3 covers 13 residues. V shed 0 bases and J shed 8 bases, with 13 bases lying between them. Germline CDR1 reads GTSNPN; CDR2 reads SVGIG (reference sequence). The CDR3 bases are TGTGCCTGGAGTGTACACCTGGTCCAAGGCTACACCTTC. Amino acid sequence: CAWSVHLVQGYTF.

This rearrangement joins TRBV24-1 to TRBJ2-7, with a tentative D call TRBD1 (5 bases). The CDR3 loop spans 18 amino acids. Germline CDR1 is KGHDR and CDR2 is SFDVKD. Between the trimmed V and J ends, which lost 2 bases and 2 bases, there was a span of 21 bases. The CDR3 DNA is TGTGCCACCAGTGATTCCCGGGCATCGTCAGGGCCACCCTACGAGCAGTACTTC. The encoded protein is CATSDSRASSGPPYEQYF.

V usage is TRBV7-8 and J usage is TRBJ2-1; possibly TRBD1 for D (6 bases). This CDR3 spans 15 amino acids. The germline V gene encodes CDR1 SGHVS and CDR2 FQNEAQ. The V end was cut by 1 base, the J end by 0 bases, with 7 bases between. In DNA, the CDR3 is TGTGCCAGCAGCTTAGTGGACAGCTCCTACAATGAGCAGTTCTTC. Amino acid sequence: CASSLVDSSYNEQFF.

The gene calls are TRBV7-3 and TRBJ2-7; D is possibly TRBD1 (6 bases). This CDR3 spans 13 amino acids. Looked up from germline, CDR1 is SGHTA and CDR2 is FQGTGA. V lost 2 bases, J lost 4 bases, and 9 bases lay in between. CDR3 in DNA: TGTGCCAGCAGCTTAGAACAGGGTTACGAGCAGTACTTC. Translating gives CASSLEQGYEQYF.

This clone appeared once. The chain combines TRBV19 with TRBJ1-2; D may be TRBD1 (6 bases). Trimming removed 9 bases at V and 4 bases at J, with 18 bases between. Germline assignment: CDR1 LNHDA and CDR2 SQIVND (reference sequence). The CDR3 loop spans 14 amino acids. CDR3 nucleotides: TGTGCCAGCACCCCTTCACAGGGTCGCTATGGCTACACCTTC. This gives the protein CASTPSQGRYGYTF.

This clone has at least ten counts. This rearrangement joins TRBV5-1 to TRBJ2-2, with D hard to call. CDR3 length: 13 residues. Germline assignment: CDR1 SGHRS and CDR2 YFSETQ. With 0 bases removed from V and 5 bases from J, the gap between germline ends came to 5 bases. The CDR3 DNA sequence: TGCGCCAGCAGCTTGGGGCTGACCGGGGAGCTGTTTTTT. Encoded protein: CASSLGLTGELFF.

The chain joins TRBV7-8 to TRBJ1-6; 8 bases are a match to TRBD1. The germline V gene encodes CDR1 SGHVS and CDR2 FQNEAQ. J lost 9 bases, V lost 5 bases, and 6 bases had no gene match. This CDR3 comprises 14 residues. CDR3 sequence: CASSQGQVFSPLHF. The CDR3 coding sequence is TGTGCCAGCAGCCAGGGACAGGTGTTTTCACCCCTCCACTTT.

This clone was counted only a few times. This sequence joins TRBV27 and TRBJ1-1, with TRBD1 identical over 8 bases. This CDR3 comprises 16 residues. Germline values: CDR1 MNHEY, CDR2 SMNVEV (reference sequence). The J segment lost 7 bases and the V segment lost 7 bases, leaving 17 bases of the junction unmatched. CDR3 amino acids: CASKTGSQGAHFEAFF. DNA of the CDR3: TGTGCCAGCAAGACTGGCTCTCAGGGGGCCCATTTTGAAGCTTTCTTT.

This chain connects TRBV28 to TRBJ2-1; TRBD2 aligns across 8 bases. The V segment lost 10 bases and the J segment 4 bases; nucleotides outside the gene matches: 9. The CDR3 runs 14 residues. CDR1 is MDHEN and CDR2 is SYDVKM in the germline V gene. For the CDR3, the DNA is TGTGCCACCAAACCGGGGACTAGGTACAATGAGCAGTTCTTC. Translation: CATKPGTRYNEQFF.

The V call is TRBV7-8, the J call TRBJ1-5; 7 bases map to TRBD1. CDR3 length: 15 residues. Germline assignment: CDR1 SGHVS and CDR2 FQNEAQ. V lost 6 bases, J lost 1 base, and 6 bases stayed unmatched. The CDR3 sequence is CASSRRTGSNQPQHF. The CDR3 DNA follows: TGTGCCAGCAGTCGAAGGACAGGAAGCAATCAGCCCCAGCATTTT.

This chain links TRBV28 with TRBJ1-2; 7 nucleotides match TRBD1. CDR3 size: 12 residues. Germline V gives CDR1 MDHEN, CDR2 SYDVKM. V lost 10 bases, J lost 4 bases, and 6 bases stayed unmatched. CDR3 protein: CATQGETYGYTF. In DNA form, the CDR3 reads TGTGCCACCCAGGGGGAAACCTATGGCTACACCTTC.

The genes are TRBV27 and TRBJ2-1, with a weak D call TRBD1 (5 bases). CDR3 size: 14 residues. Germline loops: CDR1 MNHEY, CDR2 SMNVEV (reference sequence). V gave up 2 bases and J gave up 5 bases, with 10 bases separating them. CDR3 sequence (DNA): TGTGCCAGCAGTTTACGACAGCTAAACAATGAGCAGTTCTTC. Protein: CASSLRQLNNEQFF.

The rearrangement joins TRBV28 to TRBJ2-1, with 8 bases identical to TRBD1. V lost 5 bases to trimming and J lost 14 bases; unmatched junction nucleotides: 5. Germline V gene sequence: CDR1 MDHEN, CDR2 SYDVKM. This CDR3 contains 11 residues. In nucleotides, the CDR3 is TGTGCCAGCAGTCCCCCGGGACAGGAGTTCTTC. Amino acids: CASSPPGQEFF. Together with reference TRBV28 and TRBJ2-1, the CDR3 gives the full variable domain: DVKVTQSSRYLVKRTGEKVFLECVQDMDHENMFWYRQDPGLGLRLIYFSYDVKMKEKGDIPEGYSVSREKKERFSLILESASTNQTSMYLCASSPPGQEFFGPGTRLTVL.

Here the CDR3 reads CASSARQGADTEAFF. The DNA of the CDR3 is TGCGCCAGCAGCGCCAGACAGGGGGCGGACACTGAAGCTTTCTTT. This sequence joins TRBV5-1 and TRBJ1-1; 10 bases match TRBD1. V lost 4 bases to trimming and J lost 3 bases; unmatched junction nucleotides: 6. The CDR3 extends over 15 amino acids. Germline lookup yields CDR1 SGHRS and CDR2 YFSETQ.

This chain connects TRBV6-6 to TRBJ2-7; D is unclear. There are 13 residues in the CDR3. Trimming cost V 2 bases and J 1 base, with 6 bases left between them. Germline-derived CDR1 and CDR2 are MNHNY and SVGAGI (reference sequence). CDR3 in amino acids: CASSYQVSYEQYF. CDR3 coding DNA: TGTGCCAGCAGTTACCAGGTTTCCTACGAGCAGTACTTC.

The V call is TRBV10-3, the J call TRBJ2-7; 14 bases are a match to TRBD2. The CDR3 has 14 residues. V shed 6 bases and J 6 bases; nucleotides not matched to a gene: 4. The germline CDR1 and CDR2 sequences are ENHRY and SYGVKD. The CDR3 loop is CAIRTSGRAVEQYF. In DNA form, the CDR3 reads TGTGCCATCAGGACTAGCGGGAGGGCCGTCGAGCAGTACTTC.

J is TRBJ2-1 and V is TRBV6-1, with D possibly TRBD2 on 6 matching bases. This CDR3 region has 15 residues. Germline V gene data show CDR1 as MNHNS and CDR2 as SASEGT. Trimming cost V 1 base and J 7 bases, with 14 bases left between them. The CDR3 DNA sequence: TGTGCCAGCAGTGAAGGGCAGGGAGGCTGGAATGAGCAGTTCTTC. It encodes CASSEGQGGWNEQFF.

The rearrangement links TRBV19 to TRBJ2-1; D is perhaps TRBD2 (6 bases). V lost 2 bases, J lost 10 bases, and 27 bases lay in between. This CDR3 has 18 amino acids. Germline assignment: CDR1 LNHDA and CDR2 SQIVND (reference sequence). CDR3 residues: CASSINRPLAQQGSEQFF. The CDR3 bases are TGTGCCAGTAGTATAAACAGGCCCCTAGCGCAGCAGGGTTCGGAGCAGTTCTTC.